This entry lists 14 T cell receptor beta chains sequenced from one sample in a study of blood T cell repertoires in COVID-19. Generated by immunoSEQ multiplex PCR, the TCRdb table keeps only in-frame clones and is missing some. Of about 170,000 clones listed, around 90% are singletons. Material: peripheral blood. Source of these receptors: a woman aged 80 or over with COVID-19, enrolled during active disease.

This clone was seen a few times. V and J are TRBV5-4 and TRBJ2-2; TRBD2 is a possible D gene (6 bases). The CDR3 has 15 residues. Germline assignment: CDR1 SGHNT and CDR2 YYREEE (reference sequence). V lost 4 bases, J lost 6 bases, and 16 bases lay in between. The CDR3 reads CASSRSLATAGELFF. Here the CDR3 DNA reads TGTGCCAGCAGCCGGTCCCTAGCGACGGCCGGGGAGCTGTTTTTT.

This clone was detected a few times. This chain connects TRBV28 to TRBJ1-2; D not resolved. V was trimmed by 7 bases and J by 8 bases, leaving 17 bases between them. The CDR3 length is 13 residues. Germline V gene sequence: CDR1 MDHEN, CDR2 SYDVKM. CDR3 in amino acids: CASTVTEEGGYTF. The CDR3 DNA is TGTGCCAGCACCGTGACGGAGGAAGGGGGCTACACCTTC.

The chain combines TRBV19 with TRBJ2-4; 10 nucleotides line up with TRBD2. V was clipped by 1 base and J by 7 bases; unmatched bases: 4. This CDR3 comprises 15 residues. Per germline, CDR1 LNHDA and CDR2 SQIVND (reference sequence). CDR3 bases: TGTGCCAGTAGTATAGTCAGCGGGAGGGGTAACATTCAGTACTTC. Protein: CASSIVSGRGNIQYF.

V usage is TRBV19 and J usage is TRBJ1-1, with 9 bases aligning to TRBD1. CDR3 length equals 13 residues. Germline CDR1 and CDR2: LNHDA and SQIVND (reference sequence). Trimming cost V 5 bases and J 10 bases; bases outside gene matches: 8. CDR3 DNA sequence: TGTGCCAGTAGTTCGACAGGGGGGCTTGCAGCTTTCTTT. As protein: CASSSTGGLAAFF.

The chain uses TRBV6-5 and TRBJ1-1, with TRBD1 as a possible D gene (6 bases). Trimming removed 6 bases at V and 1 base at J, with 12 bases between. Germline V gene lookup returns CDR1 MNHEY and CDR2 SVGAGI. CDR3 size: 14 residues. CDR3 nucleotide sequence: TGTGCCAGCAGGCCTCAGGGGTCGAACACTGAAGCTTTCTTT. This codes for CASRPQGSNTEAFF.

This chain uses TRBV4-2 with TRBJ2-7; 13 positions agree with TRBD2. The J segment lost 6 bases and the V segment lost 4 bases, leaving 18 bases of the junction unmatched. CDR3 size: 19 residues. In germline, CDR1 is LGHNA, CDR2 YNFKEQ. For the CDR3, the DNA is TGTGCCAGCAGCCCTAGGACAGGGGGCGGACTAGCGGGAGCTGGCGAGCAGTACTTC. Protein product: CASSPRTGGGLAGAGEQYF.

The J gene is TRBJ1-1, the V gene TRBV13; D is possibly TRBD1 (5 bases). Trimming removed 8 bases from V and 3 bases from J, with 16 bases in between. This CDR3 has 14 amino acids. Per germline, CDR1 PRHDT and CDR2 FYEKMQ (reference sequence). For the CDR3, the DNA is TGTGCCAGCGGGGGGTCCCGACTACACACTGAAGCTTTCTTT. Protein sequence: CASGGSRLHTEAFF. Looking up the rest from reference TRBV13 and TRBJ1-1 gives the full variable domain: AAGVIQSPRHLIKEKRETATLKCYPIPRHDTVYWYQQGPGQDPQFLISFYEKMQSDKGSIPDRFSAQQFSDYHSELNMSSLELGDSALYFCASGGSRLHTEAFFGQGTRLTVV.

J is TRBJ1-4 and V is TRBV14, with D tentatively TRBD1 (5 bases). The CDR3 loop spans 13 amino acids. V lost 4 bases, J lost 7 bases, and 10 bases lay in between. Germline CDR1 and CDR2: SGHDN and FVKESK. DNA for the CDR3: TGTGCCAGCAGCCGGCAGGGCGGTGAAAAACTGTTTTTT. Protein product: CASSRQGGEKLFF.

This rearrangement joins TRBV9 to TRBJ1-6; 8 nucleotides agree with TRBD1. V shed 0 bases and J 10 bases; nucleotides not matched to a gene: 6. The CDR3 is made up of 15 amino acids. Germline V gene data show CDR1 as SGDLS and CDR2 as YYNGEE. This chain's CDR3 is CASSVEPGGESPLHF. CDR3 nucleotide sequence: TGTGCCAGCAGCGTAGAGCCAGGGGGCGAATCACCCCTCCACTTT.

The J gene is TRBJ1-5, the V gene TRBV3-1 (or the pseudogene TRBV3-2), with a weak D call TRBD1 (6 bases). The CDR3 sequence is 14 residues long. Germline V gene sequence: CDR1 LGHDT, CDR2 YNNKEL (reference sequence). V was trimmed by 5 bases and J by 3 bases, leaving 11 bases between them. The CDR3 DNA follows: TGTGCCAGCAGCTTACGGACAGACAATCAGCCCCAGCATTTT. Translating it yields CASSLRTDNQPQHF.

This clone occurred a few times. CDR3 in amino acids: CASSRDRARRNYGYTF. The DNA for the CDR3 is TGTGCCAGCAGCCGAGACAGGGCACGACGTAACTATGGCTACACCTTC. This sequence joins TRBV7-8 and TRBJ1-2, with 7 bases matching TRBD1. This CDR3 is 16 amino acids long. Germline CDR1 SGHVS, CDR2 FQNEAQ. V gave up 5 bases and J gave up 1 base; unmatched junction bases: 10.

V gene TRBV28 combines with J gene TRBJ1-2; D ambiguous. Per the germline V gene, CDR1 is MDHEN and CDR2 is SYDVKM. The CDR3 sequence is 14 residues long. Trimming removed 3 bases at V and 7 bases at J, with 15 bases between. The CDR3 here is CASSFVRQPGGYTF. DNA of the CDR3: TGTGCCAGCAGTTTCGTCCGGCAGCCGGGTGGCTACACCTTC.

CDR3 loop: CASSPPGQGIRYNEQFF. The CDR3, as DNA: TGTGCCAGCAGCCCCCCTGGACAGGGGATTAGGTACAATGAGCAGTTCTTC. This sequence joins TRBV7-9 and TRBJ2-1, with TRBD1 matching 9 bases. CDR1 is SEHNR and CDR2 is FQNEAQ in the germline V gene (reference sequence). The CDR3 contains 17 residues. V lost 5 bases, J lost 4 bases, and 12 bases stayed unmatched. The variable domain in full, with the rest retrieved from reference TRBV7-9 and TRBJ2-1, is DTGVSQNPRHKITKRGQNVTFRCDPISEHNRLYWYRQTLGQGPEFLTYFQNEAQLEKSRLLSDRFSAERPKGSFSTLEIQRTEQGDSAMYLCASSPPGQGIRYNEQFFGPGTRLTVL.

The genes are TRBV27 and TRBJ1-1, with TRBD1 identical over 8 bases. The V segment lost 1 base and the J segment 4 bases; nucleotides outside the gene matches: 11. Germline loops: CDR1 MNHEY, CDR2 SMNVEV (reference sequence). The CDR3 extends over 17 amino acids. The CDR3 nucleotides are TGTGCCAGCAGTTTATTTTCGCAGGGGGCCCAGACCACTGAAGCTTTCTTT. As protein: CASSLFSQGAQTTEAFF.